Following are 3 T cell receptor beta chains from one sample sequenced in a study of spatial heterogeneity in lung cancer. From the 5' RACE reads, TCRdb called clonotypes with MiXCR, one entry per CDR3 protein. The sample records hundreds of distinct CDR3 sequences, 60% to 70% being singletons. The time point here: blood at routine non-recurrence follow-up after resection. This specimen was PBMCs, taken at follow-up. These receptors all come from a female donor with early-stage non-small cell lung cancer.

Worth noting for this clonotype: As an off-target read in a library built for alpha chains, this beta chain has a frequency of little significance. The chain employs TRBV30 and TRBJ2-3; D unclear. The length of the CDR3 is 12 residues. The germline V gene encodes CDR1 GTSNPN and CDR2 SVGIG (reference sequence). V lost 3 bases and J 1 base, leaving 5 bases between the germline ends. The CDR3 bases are TGTGCCTGGAGGTATGGCACAGATACGCAGTATTTT. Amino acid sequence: CAWRYGTDTQYF.

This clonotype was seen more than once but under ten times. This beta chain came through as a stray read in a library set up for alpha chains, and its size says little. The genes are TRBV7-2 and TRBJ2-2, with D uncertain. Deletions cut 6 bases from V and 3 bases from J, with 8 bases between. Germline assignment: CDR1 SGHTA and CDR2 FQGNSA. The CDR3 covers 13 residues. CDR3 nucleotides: TGTGCCAGCAGACCGGCCCACACCGGGGAGCTGTTTTTT. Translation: CASRPAHTGELFF.

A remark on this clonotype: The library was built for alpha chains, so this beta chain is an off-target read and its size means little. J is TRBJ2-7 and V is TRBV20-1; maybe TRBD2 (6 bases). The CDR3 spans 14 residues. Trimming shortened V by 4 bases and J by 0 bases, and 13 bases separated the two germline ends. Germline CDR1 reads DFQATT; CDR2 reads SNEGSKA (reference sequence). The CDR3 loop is CSATMAGPSYEQYF. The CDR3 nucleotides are TGCAGTGCTACAATGGCGGGGCCCTCCTACGAGCAGTACTTC.